The 6 T cell receptor beta chains listed next were all sequenced from one sample in a study of blood T cell repertoires in COVID-19. Assay used: immunoSEQ multiplex PCR; TCRdb lists only in-frame clones, some missing. Counted here are over 140,000 clones, about four fifths occurring once; the ten biggest clones make up approximately 3.9%. The sample taken for sequencing was peripheral blood. These receptors were taken from a woman aged 55-70 years with acute or convalescent COVID-19.

The J gene is TRBJ2-1, the V gene TRBV7-9; D may be TRBD2 (6 bases). CDR3 length: 15 residues. Per germline, CDR1 SEHNR and CDR2 FQNEAQ (reference sequence). V shed 1 base and J shed 0 bases, with 7 bases lying between them. The CDR3 region is CASSLDGGSYNEQFF. The CDR3 nucleotides read TGTGCCAGCAGCTTAGACGGGGGCTCCTACAATGAGCAGTTCTTC.

V gene TRBV18 combines with J gene TRBJ2-1; TRBD1 might be the D (6 bases). This CDR3 is 18 amino acids long. Trimming stripped 1 base from V and 3 bases from J, with 19 bases between. Per germline, CDR1 KGHSH and CDR2 LQKENI. In DNA, the CDR3 is TGTGCCAGCTCACCACGCGAGAGGGGGATCAAGGTCTACAATGAGCAGTTCTTC. It encodes CASSPRERGIKVYNEQFF.

This chain joins TRBV24-1 and TRBJ1-5; a possible D gene is TRBD1 (6 bases). V shed 2 bases and J shed 2 bases, with 12 bases lying between them. Looked up from germline, CDR1 is KGHDR and CDR2 is SFDVKD. The CDR3 is 16 residues long. For the CDR3, the DNA is TGTGCCACCAGTGATTCGGGAACAGGGCGCAATCAGCCCCAGCATTTT. It specifies CATSDSGTGRNQPQHF.

The rearrangement uses TRBV19 and TRBJ2-7, with 7 bases fitting TRBD1. Germline V gives CDR1 LNHDA, CDR2 SQIVND (reference sequence). The CDR3 is 17 amino acids. V lost 5 bases and J lost 3; bases outside the gene matches: 16. The CDR3 protein is CASSPRRSGQALYEQYF. As DNA, the CDR3 is TGTGCCAGTAGTCCCCGTCGGTCCGGACAGGCCCTCTACGAGCAGTACTTC. The whole variable domain, remainder taken from reference TRBV19 and TRBJ2-7, is DGGITQSPKYLFRKEGQNVTLSCEQNLNHDAMYWYRQDPGQGLRLIYYSQIVNDFQKGDIAEGYSVSREKKESFPLTVTSAQKNPTAFYLCASSPRRSGQALYEQYFGPGTRLTVT.

This rearrangement joins TRBV7-9 to TRBJ2-3; 13 nucleotides match TRBD2. V trimming: 1 base; J trimming: 4 bases; junction bases outside the gene matches: 2. The CDR3 has 16 residues. Per the germline V gene, CDR1 is SEHNR and CDR2 is FQNEAQ (reference sequence). CDR3 in DNA: TGTGCCAGCAGCTTAGGGACTAGCGGGAGCCCAGATACGCAGTATTTT. It specifies CASSLGTSGSPDTQYF.

V usage is TRBV6-5 and J usage is TRBJ1-5, with a tentative D call TRBD1 (5 bases). Germline V gene lookup returns CDR1 MNHEY and CDR2 SVGAGI. The CDR3 has 14 amino acids. Trimming shortened V by 6 bases and J by 4 bases, and 13 bases separated the two germline ends. CDR3 in DNA: TGTGCCAGCAGCCACCGGGGGGGAAATCAGCCCCAGCATTTT. Translated, it gives CASSHRGGNQPQHF.